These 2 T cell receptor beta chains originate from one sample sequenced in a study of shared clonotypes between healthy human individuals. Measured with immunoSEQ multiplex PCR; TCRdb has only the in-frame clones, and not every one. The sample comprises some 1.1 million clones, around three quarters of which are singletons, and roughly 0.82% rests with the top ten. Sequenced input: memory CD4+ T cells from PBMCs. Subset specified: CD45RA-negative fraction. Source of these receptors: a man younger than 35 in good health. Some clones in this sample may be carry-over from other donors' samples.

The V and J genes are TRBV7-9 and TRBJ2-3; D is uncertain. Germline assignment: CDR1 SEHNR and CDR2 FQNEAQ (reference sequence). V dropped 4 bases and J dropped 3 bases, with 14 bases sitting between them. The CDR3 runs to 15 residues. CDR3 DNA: TGTGCCAGCAGCTCAACCCGTCGGGCAACAGATACGCAGTATTTT. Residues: CASSSTRRATDTQYF.

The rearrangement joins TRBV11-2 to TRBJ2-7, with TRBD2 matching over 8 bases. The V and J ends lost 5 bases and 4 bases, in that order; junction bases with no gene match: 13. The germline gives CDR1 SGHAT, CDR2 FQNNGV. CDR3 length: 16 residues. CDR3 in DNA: TGTGCCAGCAGCCGCCCCCCCGCGGGAGGTTTTTACGAGCAGTACTTC. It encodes CASSRPPAGGFYEQYF.